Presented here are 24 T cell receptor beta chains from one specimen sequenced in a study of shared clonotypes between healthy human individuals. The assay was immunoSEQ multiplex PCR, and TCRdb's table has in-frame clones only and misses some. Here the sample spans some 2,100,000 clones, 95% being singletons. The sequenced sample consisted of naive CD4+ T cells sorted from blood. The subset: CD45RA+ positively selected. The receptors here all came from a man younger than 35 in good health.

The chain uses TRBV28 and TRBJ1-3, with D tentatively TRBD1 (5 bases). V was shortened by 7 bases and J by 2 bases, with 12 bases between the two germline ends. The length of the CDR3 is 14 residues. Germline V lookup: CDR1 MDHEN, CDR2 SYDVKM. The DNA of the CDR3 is TGTGCCAGCAAAAGGGACCCTCCTGGAAACACCATATATTTT. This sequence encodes CASKRDPPGNTIYF.

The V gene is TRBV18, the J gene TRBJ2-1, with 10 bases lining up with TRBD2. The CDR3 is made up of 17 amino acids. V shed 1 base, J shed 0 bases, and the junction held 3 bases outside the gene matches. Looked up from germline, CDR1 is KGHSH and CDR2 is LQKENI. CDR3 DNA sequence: TGTGCCAGCTCACCACAGGTAGCGGGGGGCTCCTACAATGAGCAGTTCTTC. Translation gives CASSPQVAGGSYNEQFF.

CDR3 amino acids: CASSTQGPQETQYF. CDR3 nucleotide sequence: TGTGCCAGCAGCACACAGGGCCCACAAGAGACCCAGTACTTC. The genes are TRBV5-6 and TRBJ2-5; possibly TRBD1 for D (6 bases). This CDR3 is built from 14 residues. Looked up from germline, CDR1 is SGHDT and CDR2 is YYEEEE. The V gene lost 4 bases and the J gene lost 2 bases, with 12 bases spanning the gap.

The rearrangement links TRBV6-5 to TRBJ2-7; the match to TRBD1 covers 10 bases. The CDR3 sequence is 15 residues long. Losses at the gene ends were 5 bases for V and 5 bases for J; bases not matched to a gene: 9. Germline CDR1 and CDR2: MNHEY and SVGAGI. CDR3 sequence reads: CASSRRGTGEDEQYF. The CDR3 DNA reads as TGTGCCAGCAGTCGAAGAGGGACAGGGGAAGACGAGCAGTACTTC.

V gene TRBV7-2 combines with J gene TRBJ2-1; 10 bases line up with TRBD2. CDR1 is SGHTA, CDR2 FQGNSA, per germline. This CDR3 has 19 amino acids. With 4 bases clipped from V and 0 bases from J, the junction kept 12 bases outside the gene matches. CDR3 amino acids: CASSYRTGLAAGSYNEQFF. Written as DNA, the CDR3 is TGTGCCAGCAGCTACCGGACAGGACTAGCGGCCGGCTCCTACAATGAGCAGTTCTTC.

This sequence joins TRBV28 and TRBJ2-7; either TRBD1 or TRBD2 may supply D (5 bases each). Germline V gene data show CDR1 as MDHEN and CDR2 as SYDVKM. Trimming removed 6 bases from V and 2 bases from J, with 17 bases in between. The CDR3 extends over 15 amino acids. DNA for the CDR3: TGTGCCAGCAGGATTAGTCCGGGACCAGCCTACGAGCAGTACTTC. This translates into CASRISPGPAYEQYF.

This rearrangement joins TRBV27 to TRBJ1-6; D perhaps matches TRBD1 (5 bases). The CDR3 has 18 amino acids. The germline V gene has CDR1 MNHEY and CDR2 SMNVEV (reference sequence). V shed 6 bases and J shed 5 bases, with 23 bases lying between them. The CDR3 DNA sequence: TGTGCCAGCAGCCGGTCCCCGGGACGTCGACTTAATAATTCACCCCTCCACTTT. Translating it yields CASSRSPGRRLNNSPLHF.

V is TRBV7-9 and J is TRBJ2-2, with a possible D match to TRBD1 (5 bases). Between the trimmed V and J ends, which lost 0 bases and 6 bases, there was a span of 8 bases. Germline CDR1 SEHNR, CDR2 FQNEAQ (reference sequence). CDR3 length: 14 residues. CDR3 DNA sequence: TGTGCCAGCAGCTTAGCGGGCAGGGCCGGGGAGCTGTTTTTT. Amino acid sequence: CASSLAGRAGELFF.

This CDR3 is CASSALGTIEGETQYF. The CDR3 coding sequence is TGTGCCAGCAGCGCCCTTGGGACTATAGAGGGAGAGACCCAGTACTTC. This chain joins TRBV9 and TRBJ2-5; 7 bases fit TRBD2. The CDR3 consists of 16 residues. Germline lookup yields CDR1 SGDLS and CDR2 YYNGEE. Trimming removed 3 bases from V and 4 bases from J; junction bases left unmatched: 12.

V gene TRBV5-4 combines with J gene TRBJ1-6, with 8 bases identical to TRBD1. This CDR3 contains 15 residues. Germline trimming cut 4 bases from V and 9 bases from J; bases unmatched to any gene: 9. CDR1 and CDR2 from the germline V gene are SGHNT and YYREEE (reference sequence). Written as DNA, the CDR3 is TGTGCCAGCAGCGACGGACAGGGAATGTTTTCACCCCTCCACTTT. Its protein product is CASSDGQGMFSPLHF. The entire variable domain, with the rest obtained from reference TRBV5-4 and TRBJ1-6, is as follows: ETGVTQSPTHLIKTRGQQVTLRCSSQSGHNTVSWYQQALGQGPQFIFQYYREEENGRGNFPPRFSGLQFPNYSSELNVNALELDDSALYLCASSDGQGMFSPLHFGNGTRLTVT.

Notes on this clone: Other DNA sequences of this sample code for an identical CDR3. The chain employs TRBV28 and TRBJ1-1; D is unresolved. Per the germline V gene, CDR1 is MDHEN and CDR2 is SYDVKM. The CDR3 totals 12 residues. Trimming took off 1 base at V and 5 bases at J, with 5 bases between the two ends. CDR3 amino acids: CASSLLGTEAFF. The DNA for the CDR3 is TGTGCCAGCAGTTTATTGGGTACTGAAGCTTTCTTT.

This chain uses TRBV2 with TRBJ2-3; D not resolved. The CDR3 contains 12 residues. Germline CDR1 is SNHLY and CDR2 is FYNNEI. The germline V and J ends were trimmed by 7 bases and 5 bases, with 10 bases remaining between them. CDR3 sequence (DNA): TGTGCCAGCATGGGGTATGGAGATACGCAGTATTTT. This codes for CASMGYGDTQYF. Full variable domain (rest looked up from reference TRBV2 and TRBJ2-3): EPEVTQTPSHQVTQMGQEVILRCVPISNHLYFYWYRQILGQKVEFLVSFYNNEISEKSEIFDDQFSVERPDGSNFTLKIRSTKLEDSAMYFCASMGYGDTQYFGPGTRLTVL.

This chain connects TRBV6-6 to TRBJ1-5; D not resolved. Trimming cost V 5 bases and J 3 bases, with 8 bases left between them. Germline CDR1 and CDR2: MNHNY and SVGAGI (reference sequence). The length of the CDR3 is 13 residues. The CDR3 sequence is CASSPQPNQPQHF. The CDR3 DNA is TGTGCCAGCAGTCCGCAGCCCAATCAGCCCCAGCATTTT.

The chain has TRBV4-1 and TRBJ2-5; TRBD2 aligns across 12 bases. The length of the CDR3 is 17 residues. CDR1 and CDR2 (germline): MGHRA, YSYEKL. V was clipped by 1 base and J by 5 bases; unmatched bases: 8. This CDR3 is CASSQGVASGRGETQYF. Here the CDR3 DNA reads TGCGCCAGCAGCCAAGGGGTGGCTAGCGGGAGGGGGGAGACCCAGTACTTC.

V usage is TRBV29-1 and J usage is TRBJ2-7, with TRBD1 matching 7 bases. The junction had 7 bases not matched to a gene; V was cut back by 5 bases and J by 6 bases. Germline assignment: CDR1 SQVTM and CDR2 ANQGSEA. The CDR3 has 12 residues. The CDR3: CSVRQGTSEQYF. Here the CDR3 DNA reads TGCAGCGTTCGACAGGGAACGTCCGAGCAGTACTTC.

In nucleotides, the CDR3 is TGTGCCAGCGTGGAAGCAGCCGAGGGGGGGACCCAGTACTTC. Its protein is CASVEAAEGGTQYF. V gene TRBV6-5 combines with J gene TRBJ2-5, with D perhaps given as TRBD1 or TRBD2 (6 bases each). With 8 bases removed from V and 7 bases from J, the gap between germline ends came to 20 bases. This CDR3 has 14 residues. Per germline, CDR1 MNHEY and CDR2 SVGAGI.

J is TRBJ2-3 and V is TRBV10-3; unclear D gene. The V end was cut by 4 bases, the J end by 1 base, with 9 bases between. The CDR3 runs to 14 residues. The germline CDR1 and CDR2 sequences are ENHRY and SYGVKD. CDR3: CAISANSRTDTQYF. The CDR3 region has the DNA TGTGCCATCAGTGCCAACAGCCGCACAGATACGCAGTATTTT.

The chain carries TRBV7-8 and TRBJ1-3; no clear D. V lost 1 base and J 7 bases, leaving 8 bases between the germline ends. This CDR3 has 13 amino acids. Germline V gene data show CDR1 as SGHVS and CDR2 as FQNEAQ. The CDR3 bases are TGTGCCAGCAGCTTAGACGCGGGGAACACCATATATTTT. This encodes CASSLDAGNTIYF. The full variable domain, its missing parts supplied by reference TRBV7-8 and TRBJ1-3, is GAGVSQSPRYKVAKRGQDVALRCDPISGHVSLFWYQQALGQGPEFLTYFQNEAQLDKSGLPSDRFFAERPEGSVSTLKIQRTQQEDSAVYLCASSLDAGNTIYFGEGSWLTVV.

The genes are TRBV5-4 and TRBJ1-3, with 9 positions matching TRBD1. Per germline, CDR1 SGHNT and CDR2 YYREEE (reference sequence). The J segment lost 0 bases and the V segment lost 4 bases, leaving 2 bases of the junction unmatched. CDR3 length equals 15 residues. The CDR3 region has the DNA TGTGCCAGCAGCCCGGGACAGGGCTCTGGAAACACCATATATTTT. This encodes CASSPGQGSGNTIYF.

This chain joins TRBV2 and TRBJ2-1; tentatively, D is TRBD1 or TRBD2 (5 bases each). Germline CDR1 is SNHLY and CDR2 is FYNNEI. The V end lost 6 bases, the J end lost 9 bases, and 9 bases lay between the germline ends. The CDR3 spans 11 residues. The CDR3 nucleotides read TGTGCCAGCAGGAGGGGTCTTGAGCAGTTCTTC. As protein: CASRRGLEQFF.

The DNA of the CDR3 is TGTGCCAGCAGCCCCCAGGGAGGGCGGGAGCCCTACAATGAGCAGTTCTTC. It specifies CASSPQGGREPYNEQFF. The chain employs TRBV7-8 and TRBJ2-1; TRBD2 matches 7 bases. The CDR3 contains 17 residues. The junction had 12 bases not matched to a gene; V was cut back by 5 bases and J by 2 bases. The germline gives CDR1 SGHVS, CDR2 FQNEAQ.

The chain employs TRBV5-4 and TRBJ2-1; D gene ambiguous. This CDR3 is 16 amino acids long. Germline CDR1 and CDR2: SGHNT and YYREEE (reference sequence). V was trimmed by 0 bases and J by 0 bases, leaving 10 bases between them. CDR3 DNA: TGTGCCAGCAGCTTGGACTATTTTAGCTCCTACAATGAGCAGTTCTTC. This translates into CASSLDYFSSYNEQFF. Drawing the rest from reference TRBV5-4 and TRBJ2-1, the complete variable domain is ETGVTQSPTHLIKTRGQQVTLRCSSQSGHNTVSWYQQALGQGPQFIFQYYREEENGRGNFPPRFSGLQFPNYSSELNVNALELDDSALYLCASSLDYFSSYNEQFFGPGTRLTVL.

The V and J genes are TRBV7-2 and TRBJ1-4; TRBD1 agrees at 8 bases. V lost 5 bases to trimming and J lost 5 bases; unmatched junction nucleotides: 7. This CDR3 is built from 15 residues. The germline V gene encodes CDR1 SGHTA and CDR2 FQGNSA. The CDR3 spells CASSLATGANEKLFF. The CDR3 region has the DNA TGTGCCAGCAGCCTCGCGACAGGGGCAAATGAAAAACTGTTTTTT.

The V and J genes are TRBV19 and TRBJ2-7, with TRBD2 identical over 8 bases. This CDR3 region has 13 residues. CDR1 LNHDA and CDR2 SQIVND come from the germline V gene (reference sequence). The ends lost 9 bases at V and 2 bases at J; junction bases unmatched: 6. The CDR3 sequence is CARFPGLAYEQYF. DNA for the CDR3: TGTGCCAGATTCCCGGGACTAGCCTACGAGCAGTACTTC.